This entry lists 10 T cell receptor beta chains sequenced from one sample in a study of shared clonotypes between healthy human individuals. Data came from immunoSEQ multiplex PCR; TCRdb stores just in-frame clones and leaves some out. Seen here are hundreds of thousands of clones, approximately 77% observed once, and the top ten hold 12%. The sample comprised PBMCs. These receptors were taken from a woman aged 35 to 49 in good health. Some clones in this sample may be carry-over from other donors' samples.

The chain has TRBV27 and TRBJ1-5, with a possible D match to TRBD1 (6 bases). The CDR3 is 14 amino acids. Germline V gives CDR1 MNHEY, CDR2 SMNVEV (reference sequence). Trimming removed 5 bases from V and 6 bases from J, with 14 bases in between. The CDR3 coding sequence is TGTGCCAGCAGTATACAGGGTTCAAGTCAGCCCCAGCATTTT. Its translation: CASSIQGSSQPQHF.

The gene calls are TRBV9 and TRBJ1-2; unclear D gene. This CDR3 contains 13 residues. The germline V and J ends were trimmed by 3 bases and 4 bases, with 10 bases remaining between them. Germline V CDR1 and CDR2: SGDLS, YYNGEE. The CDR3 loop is CASSGQALYGYTF. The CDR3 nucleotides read TGTGCCAGCAGCGGGCAGGCCCTCTATGGCTACACCTTC.

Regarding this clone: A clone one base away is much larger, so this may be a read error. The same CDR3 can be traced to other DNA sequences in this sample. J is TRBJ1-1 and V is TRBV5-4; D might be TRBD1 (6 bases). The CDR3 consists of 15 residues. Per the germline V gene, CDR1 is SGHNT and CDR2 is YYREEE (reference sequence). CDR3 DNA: TGTGCCAGCAGCTTGAAACACCGGGGGGACACTGAGGCTTTCTTT. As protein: CASSLKHRGDTEAFF.

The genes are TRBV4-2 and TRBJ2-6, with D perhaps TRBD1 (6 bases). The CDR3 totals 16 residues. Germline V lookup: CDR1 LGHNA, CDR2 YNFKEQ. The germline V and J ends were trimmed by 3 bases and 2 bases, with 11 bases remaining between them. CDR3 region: CASSQATGTGANVLTF. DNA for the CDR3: TGTGCCAGCAGCCAGGCCACAGGGACTGGGGCCAACGTCCTGACTTTC.

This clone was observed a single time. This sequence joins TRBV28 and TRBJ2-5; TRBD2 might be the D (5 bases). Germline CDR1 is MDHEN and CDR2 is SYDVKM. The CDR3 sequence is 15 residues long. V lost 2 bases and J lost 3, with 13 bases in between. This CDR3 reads CASSLADGVEETQYF. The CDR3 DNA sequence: TGTGCCAGCAGTTTAGCGGACGGGGTGGAAGAGACCCAGTACTTC.

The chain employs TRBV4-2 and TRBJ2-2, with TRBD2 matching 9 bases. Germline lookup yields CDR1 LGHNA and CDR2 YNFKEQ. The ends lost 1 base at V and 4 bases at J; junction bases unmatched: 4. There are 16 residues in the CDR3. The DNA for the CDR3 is TGTGCCAGCAGCCAAGTCGCGGGAGGGCCCACCGGGGAGCTGTTTTTT. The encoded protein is CASSQVAGGPTGELFF.

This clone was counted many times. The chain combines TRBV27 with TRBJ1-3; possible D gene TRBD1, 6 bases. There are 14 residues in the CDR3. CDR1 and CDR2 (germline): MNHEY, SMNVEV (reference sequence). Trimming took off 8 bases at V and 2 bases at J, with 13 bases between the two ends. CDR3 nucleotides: TGTGCCAGCTCACCCGGGACAACTGGAAACACCATATATTTT. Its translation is CASSPGTTGNTIYF.

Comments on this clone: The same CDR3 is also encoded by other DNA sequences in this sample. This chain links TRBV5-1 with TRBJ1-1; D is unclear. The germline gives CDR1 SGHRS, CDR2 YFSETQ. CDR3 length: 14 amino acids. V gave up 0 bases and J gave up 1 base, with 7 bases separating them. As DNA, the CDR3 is TGCGCCAGCAGCTTGGACGTGGGGAACACTGAAGCTTTCTTT. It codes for CASSLDVGNTEAFF.

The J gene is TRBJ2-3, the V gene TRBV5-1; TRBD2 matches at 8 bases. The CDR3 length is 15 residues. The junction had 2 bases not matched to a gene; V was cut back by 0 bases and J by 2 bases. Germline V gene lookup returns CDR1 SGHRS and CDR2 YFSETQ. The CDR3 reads CASSLAGRATDTQYF. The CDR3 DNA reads TGCGCCAGCAGCTTGGCCGGGAGGGCCACAGATACGCAGTATTTT.

The CDR3 DNA reads TGTGCCAGTAGTGTCTATGGACAGGGAGGCAATCAGCCCCAGCATTTT. Translated: CASSVYGQGGNQPQHF. The chain recombines TRBV19 with TRBJ1-5; 8 positions agree with TRBD1. CDR3 length equals 16 residues. Germline values: CDR1 LNHDA, CDR2 SQIVND (reference sequence). Trimming took 5 bases from V and 2 from J; bases not matched to a gene: 8.